What follows is one T cell receptor beta chain and its context. As yet, its antigen is unknown. There are 13 residues in the CDR3. Germline V lookup: CDR1 SGDLS, CDR2 YYNGEE. Trimming pared 2 bases from V and 0 bases from J, leaving 6 bases between. Semi-nested PCR with Nested Universal Primer A followed constant-region reverse priming of full-length variable regions. MiXCR, run by TCRdb on the 5' RACE reads, gives a single entry per CDR3 protein. The repertoire includes 50,000 to 80,000 distinct CDR3 sequences, 22% of them detected once, and about 2.7% sits in the top ten. Findings and caveats of the study: In terms of TCR gene usage, tumor memory CD4+ T cells clustered together with blood and lymph node memory CD4+ cells, as well as with lymph node naive CD4+ cells. Greatest tumor Treg TCR overlap was with tumor naive CD4+ cells.

The V gene is TRBV9, the J gene TRBJ2-7; perhaps TRBD1 as D (5 bases). Sequencing was performed on memory CD4+ T cells sorted from a lymph node. The subset was: memory CD4+ T cells, CD4+CD45RO+CD25-. The TCR sequence derives from a female donor with breast cancer. The CDR3 sequence: CASSVDISYEQYF. The DNA for the CDR3 is TGTGCCAGCAGCGTGGACATCTCCTACGAGCAGTACTTC.